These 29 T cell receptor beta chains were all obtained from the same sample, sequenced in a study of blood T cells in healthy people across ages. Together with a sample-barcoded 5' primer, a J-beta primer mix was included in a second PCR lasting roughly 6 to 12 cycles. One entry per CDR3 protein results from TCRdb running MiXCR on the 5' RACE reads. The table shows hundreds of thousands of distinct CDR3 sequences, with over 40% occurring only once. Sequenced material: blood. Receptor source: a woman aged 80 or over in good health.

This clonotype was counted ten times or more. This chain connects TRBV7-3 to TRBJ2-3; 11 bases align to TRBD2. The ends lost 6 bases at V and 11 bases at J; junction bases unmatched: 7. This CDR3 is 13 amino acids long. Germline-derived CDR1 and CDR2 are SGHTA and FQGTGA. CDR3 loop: CASSRGTSGWQYF. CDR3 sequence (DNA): TGTGCCAGCAGTCGAGGGACTAGCGGCTGGCAGTATTTT. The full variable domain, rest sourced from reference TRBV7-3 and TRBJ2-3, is GAGVSQTPSNKVTEKGKYVELRCDPISGHTALYWYRQSLGQGPEFLIYFQGTGAADDSGLPNDRFFAVRPEGSVSTLKIQRTERGDSAVYLCASSRGTSGWQYFGPGTRLTVL.

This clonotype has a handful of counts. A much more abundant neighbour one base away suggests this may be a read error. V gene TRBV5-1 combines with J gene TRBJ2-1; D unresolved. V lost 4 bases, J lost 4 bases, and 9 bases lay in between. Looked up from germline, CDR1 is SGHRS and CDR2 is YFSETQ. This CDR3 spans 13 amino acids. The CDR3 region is CASSVEGYNEQFF. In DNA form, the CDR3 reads TGCGCCAGCAGCGTGGAAGGGTACAATGAGCAGTTCTTC.

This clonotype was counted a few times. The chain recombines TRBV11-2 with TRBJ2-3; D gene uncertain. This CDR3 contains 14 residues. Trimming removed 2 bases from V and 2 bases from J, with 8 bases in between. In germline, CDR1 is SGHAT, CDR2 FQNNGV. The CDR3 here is CASSLIDNTDTQYF. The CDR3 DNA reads TGTGCCAGCAGCTTAATCGACAACACAGATACGCAGTATTTT.

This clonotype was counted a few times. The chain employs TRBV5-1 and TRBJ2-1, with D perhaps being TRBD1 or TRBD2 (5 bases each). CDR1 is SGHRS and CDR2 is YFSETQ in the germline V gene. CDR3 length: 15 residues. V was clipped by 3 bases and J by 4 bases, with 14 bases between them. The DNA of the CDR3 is TGCGCCAGCAGCTCCCGGGACCCGGGTTACAATGAGCAGTTCTTC. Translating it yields CASSSRDPGYNEQFF.

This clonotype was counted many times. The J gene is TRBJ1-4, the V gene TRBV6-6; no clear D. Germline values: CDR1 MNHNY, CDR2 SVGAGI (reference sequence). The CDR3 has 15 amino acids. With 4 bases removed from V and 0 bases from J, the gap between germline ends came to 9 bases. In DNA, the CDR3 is TGTGCCAGCAGTTTAGGCCCGGCAACTAATGAAAAACTGTTTTTT. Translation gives CASSLGPATNEKLFF.

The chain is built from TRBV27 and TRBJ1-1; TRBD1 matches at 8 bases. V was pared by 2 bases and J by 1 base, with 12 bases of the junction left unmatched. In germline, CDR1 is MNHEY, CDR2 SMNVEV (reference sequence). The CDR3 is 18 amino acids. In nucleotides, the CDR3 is TGTGCCAGCAGTTTAGCAGGGGGCGGGCTGGGGCCGAACACTGAAGCTTTCTTT. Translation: CASSLAGGGLGPNTEAFF.

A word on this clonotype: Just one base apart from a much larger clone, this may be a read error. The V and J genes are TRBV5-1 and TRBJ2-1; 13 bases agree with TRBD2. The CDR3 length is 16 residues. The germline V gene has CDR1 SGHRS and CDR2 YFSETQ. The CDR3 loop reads CASSRLAGGSYNERFF. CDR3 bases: TGCGCCAGCAGCAGACTAGCGGGAGGCTCCTACAATGAGCGGTTCTTC.

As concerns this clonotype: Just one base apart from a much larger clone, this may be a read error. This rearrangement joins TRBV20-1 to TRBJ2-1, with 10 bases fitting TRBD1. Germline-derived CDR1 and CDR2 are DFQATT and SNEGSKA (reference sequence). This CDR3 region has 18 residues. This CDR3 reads CSTSGDRGPRSSYNEQFF. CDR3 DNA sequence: TGCAGTACTAGTGGCGACAGGGGGCCCCGGAGCTCCTACAATGAGCAGTTCTTC.

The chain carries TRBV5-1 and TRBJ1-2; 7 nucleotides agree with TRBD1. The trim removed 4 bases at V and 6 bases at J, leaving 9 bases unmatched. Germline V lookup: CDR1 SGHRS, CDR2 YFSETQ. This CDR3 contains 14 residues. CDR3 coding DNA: TGCGCCAGCAGCCGAGGGGACAGCGACCATGGCTACACCTTC. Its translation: CASSRGDSDHGYTF.

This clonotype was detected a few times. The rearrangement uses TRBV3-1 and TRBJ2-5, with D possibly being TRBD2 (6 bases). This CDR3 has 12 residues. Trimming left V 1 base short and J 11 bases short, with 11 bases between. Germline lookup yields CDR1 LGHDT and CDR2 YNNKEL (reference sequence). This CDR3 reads CASSQAASVQYF. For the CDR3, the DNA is TGTGCCAGCAGCCAAGCGGCTAGCGTTCAGTACTTC.

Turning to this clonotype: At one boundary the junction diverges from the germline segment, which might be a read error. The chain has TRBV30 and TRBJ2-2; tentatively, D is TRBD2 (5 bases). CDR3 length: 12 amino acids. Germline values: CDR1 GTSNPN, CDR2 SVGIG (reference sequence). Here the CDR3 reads CAWRVNTGELFF. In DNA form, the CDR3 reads TGTGCCTGGAGAGTAAATACCGGGGAGTTGTTTTTT. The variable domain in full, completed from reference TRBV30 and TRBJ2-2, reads SQTIHQWPATLVQPVGSPLSLECTVEGTSNPNLYWYRQAAGRGLQLLFYSVGIGQISSEVPQNLSASRPQDRQFILSSKKLLLSDSGFYLCAWRVNTGELFFGEGSRLTVL.

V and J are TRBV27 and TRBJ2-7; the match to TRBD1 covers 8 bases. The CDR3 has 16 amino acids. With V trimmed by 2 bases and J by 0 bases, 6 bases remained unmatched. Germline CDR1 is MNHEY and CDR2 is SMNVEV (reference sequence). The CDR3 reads CASSLQGAAASYEQYF. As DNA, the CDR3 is TGTGCCAGCAGTTTACAGGGGGCAGCGGCCTCCTACGAGCAGTACTTC.

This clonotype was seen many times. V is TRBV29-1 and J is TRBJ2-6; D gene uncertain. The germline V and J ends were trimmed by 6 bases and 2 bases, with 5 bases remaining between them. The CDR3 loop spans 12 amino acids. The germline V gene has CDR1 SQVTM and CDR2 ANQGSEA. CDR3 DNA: TGCAGCGTCCGAACTGGGGCCAACGTCCTGACTTTC. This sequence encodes CSVRTGANVLTF.

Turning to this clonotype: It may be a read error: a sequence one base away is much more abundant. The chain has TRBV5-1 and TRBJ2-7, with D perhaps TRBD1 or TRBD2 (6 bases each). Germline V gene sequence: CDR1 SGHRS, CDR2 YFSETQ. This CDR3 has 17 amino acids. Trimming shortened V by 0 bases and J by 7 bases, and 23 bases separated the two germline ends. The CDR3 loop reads CASSLDPPGYGGNEQYF. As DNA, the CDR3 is TGCGCCAGCAGCTTGGACCCTCCAGGATACGGGGGCAATGAGCAGTACTTC.

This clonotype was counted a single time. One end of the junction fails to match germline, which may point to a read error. CDR3 sequence reads: CASSQDRSIGTEGGEQFF. DNA of the CDR3: TGTGCCAGTAGCCAAGATCGGAGCATCGGGACCGAAGGAGGTGAGCAGTTCTTC. The rearrangement joins TRBV3-1 to TRBJ2-1; the D call may be TRBD1 or TRBD2 (5 bases each). The CDR3 sequence is 18 residues long. Germline values: CDR1 LGHDT, CDR2 YNNKEL (reference sequence).

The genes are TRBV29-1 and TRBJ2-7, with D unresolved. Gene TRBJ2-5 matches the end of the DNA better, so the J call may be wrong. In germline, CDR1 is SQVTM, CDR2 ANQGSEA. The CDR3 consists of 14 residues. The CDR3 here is CSVASVRLLETQYF. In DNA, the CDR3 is TGCAGCGTCGCCTCGGTCCGGCTACTCGAGACCCAGTACTTC.

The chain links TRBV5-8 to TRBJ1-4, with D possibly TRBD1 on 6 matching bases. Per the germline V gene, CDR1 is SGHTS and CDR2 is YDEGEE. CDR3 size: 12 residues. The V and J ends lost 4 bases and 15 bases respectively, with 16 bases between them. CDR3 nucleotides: TGTGCCAGCAGCCCGGGGGGGACATCATTGTTTTTT. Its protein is CASSPGGTSLFF.

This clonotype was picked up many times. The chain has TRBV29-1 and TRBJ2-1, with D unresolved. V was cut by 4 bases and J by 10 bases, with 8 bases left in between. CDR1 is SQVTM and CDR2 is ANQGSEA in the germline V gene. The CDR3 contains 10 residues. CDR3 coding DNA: TGCAGCGTTGCCCTCCTCGAGCAGTTCTTC. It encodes CSVALLEQFF.

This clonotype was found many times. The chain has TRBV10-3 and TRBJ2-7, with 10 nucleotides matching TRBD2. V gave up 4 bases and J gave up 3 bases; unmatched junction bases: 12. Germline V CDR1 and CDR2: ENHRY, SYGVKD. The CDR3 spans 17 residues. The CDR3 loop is CAISGLAGEPSNYEQYF. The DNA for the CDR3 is TGTGCCATCAGTGGACTAGCGGGTGAGCCGTCGAACTACGAGCAGTACTTC.

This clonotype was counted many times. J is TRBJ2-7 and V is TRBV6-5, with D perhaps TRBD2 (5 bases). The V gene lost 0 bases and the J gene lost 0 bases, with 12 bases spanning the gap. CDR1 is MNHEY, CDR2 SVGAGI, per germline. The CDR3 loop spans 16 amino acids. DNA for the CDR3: TGTGCCAGCAGTTACTCGGCGGGCCCAAGCTCCTACGAGCAGTACTTC. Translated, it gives CASSYSAGPSSYEQYF.

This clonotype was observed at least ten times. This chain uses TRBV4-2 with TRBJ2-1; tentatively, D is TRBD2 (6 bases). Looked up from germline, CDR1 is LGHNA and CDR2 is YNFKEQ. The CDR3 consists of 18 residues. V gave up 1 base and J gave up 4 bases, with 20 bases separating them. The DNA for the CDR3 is TGTGCCAGCAGCCAAGCGACCCCCGTCCGCGGAGGGTACAATGAGCAGTTCTTC. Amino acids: CASSQATPVRGGYNEQFF.

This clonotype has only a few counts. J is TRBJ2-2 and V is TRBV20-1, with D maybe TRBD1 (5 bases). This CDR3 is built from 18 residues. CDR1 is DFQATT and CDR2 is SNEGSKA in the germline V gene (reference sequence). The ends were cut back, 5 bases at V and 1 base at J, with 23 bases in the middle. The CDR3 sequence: CSASNTLARVLNTGELFF. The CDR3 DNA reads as TGCAGTGCTTCCAACACCCTCGCCAGGGTCCTGAACACCGGGGAGCTGTTTTTT.

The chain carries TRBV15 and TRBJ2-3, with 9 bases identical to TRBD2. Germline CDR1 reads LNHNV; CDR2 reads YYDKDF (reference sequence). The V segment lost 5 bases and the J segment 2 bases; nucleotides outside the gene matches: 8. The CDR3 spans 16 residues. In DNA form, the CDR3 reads TGTGCCACCAGCGCACTAAGCGGGAGGACCACAGATACGCAGTATTTT. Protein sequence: CATSALSGRTTDTQYF. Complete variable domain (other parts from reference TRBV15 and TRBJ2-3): DAMVIQNPRYQVTQFGKPVTLSCSQTLNHNVMYWYQQKSSQAPKLLFHYYDKDFNNEADTPDNFQSRRPNTSFCFLDIRSPGLGDTAMYLCATSALSGRTTDTQYFGPGTRLTVL.

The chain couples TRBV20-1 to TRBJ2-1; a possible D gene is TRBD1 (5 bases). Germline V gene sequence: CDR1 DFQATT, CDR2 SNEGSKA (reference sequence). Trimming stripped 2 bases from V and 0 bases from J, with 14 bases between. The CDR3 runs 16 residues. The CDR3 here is CSARQLQGSSYNEQFF. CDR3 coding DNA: TGCAGTGCTAGACAACTGCAGGGTAGCTCCTACAATGAGCAGTTCTTC.

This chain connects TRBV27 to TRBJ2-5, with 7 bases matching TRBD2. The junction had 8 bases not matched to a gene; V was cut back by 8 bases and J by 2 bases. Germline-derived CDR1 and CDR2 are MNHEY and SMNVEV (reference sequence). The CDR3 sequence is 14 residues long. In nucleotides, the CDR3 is TGTGCCAGCCGTGGGAGGGGCCAACAAGAGACCCAGTACTTC. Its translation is CASRGRGQQETQYF.

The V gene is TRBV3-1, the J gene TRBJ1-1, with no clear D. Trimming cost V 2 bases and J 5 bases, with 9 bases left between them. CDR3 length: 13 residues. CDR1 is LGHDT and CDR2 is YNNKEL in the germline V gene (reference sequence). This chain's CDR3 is CASSQFFGTEAFF. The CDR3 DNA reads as TGTGCCAGCAGCCAATTTTTCGGGACTGAAGCTTTCTTT.

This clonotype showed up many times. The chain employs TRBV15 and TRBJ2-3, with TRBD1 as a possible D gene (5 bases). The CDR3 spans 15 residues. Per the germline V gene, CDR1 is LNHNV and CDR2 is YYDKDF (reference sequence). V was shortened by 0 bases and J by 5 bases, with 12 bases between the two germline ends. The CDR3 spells CATSRDLLDKDTQYF. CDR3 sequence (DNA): TGTGCCACCAGCAGAGATCTTTTGGACAAAGATACGCAGTATTTT.

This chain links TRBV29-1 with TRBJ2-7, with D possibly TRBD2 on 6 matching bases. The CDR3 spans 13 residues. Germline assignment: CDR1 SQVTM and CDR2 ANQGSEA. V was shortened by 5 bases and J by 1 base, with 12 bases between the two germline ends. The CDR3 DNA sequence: TGCAGCGTTCAGGGAGGCCTTTCCTACGAGCAGTACTTC. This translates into CSVQGGLSYEQYF.

The CDR3 sequence: CATSSRMSNYGYTF. Here the CDR3 DNA reads TGTGCCACCAGCTCTCGCATGAGTAACTATGGCTACACCTTC. The gene calls are TRBV15 and TRBJ1-2; D call uncertain. Trimming took 5 bases from V and 1 from J, leaving 11 bases between them. The CDR3 has 14 amino acids. Germline CDR1 and CDR2: LNHNV and YYDKDF (reference sequence).